One and the same sample provided the 10 T cell receptor beta chains below, sequenced in a study of blood T cells in healthy people across ages. Next came a second PCR, run for about 7 to 12 cycles, which used a sample-barcoded 5' primer along with a J-beta primer mix. TCRdb ran MiXCR on the 5' RACE reads and lists one entry per CDR3 protein. The top ten hold roughly 8% of the sample, which has some 1.5 million distinct CDR3 sequences, under 30% seen once. Sequenced material: blood. The receptor set was obtained from a woman aged 30 to 39 in good health.

About this clonotype itself: With a much larger clone just one base away, this may be a read error. This chain links TRBV7-3 with TRBJ1-4, with a possible D match to TRBD1 (5 bases). This CDR3 contains 16 residues. Looked up from germline, CDR1 is SGHTA and CDR2 is FQGTGA. CDR3 sequence reads: CASFLIQQEGDEKRFF. CDR3 coding DNA: TGTGCCAGCTTTCTAATACAACAGGAAGGGGATGAAAAACGGTTTTTT.

This chain connects TRBV7-2 to TRBJ1-1; possibly TRBD1 for D (5 bases). The CDR3 runs 14 residues. From germline, CDR1 is SGHTA and CDR2 FQGNSA. Trimming took off 2 bases at V and 1 base at J, with 8 bases between the two ends. The CDR3 DNA is TGTGCCAGCAGCTTATACGGGGCGAACACTGAAGCTTTCTTT. Amino acid sequence: CASSLYGANTEAFF.

This clonotype was counted only a few times. The chain has TRBV7-2 and TRBJ2-1; 9 bases match TRBD2. With 8 bases clipped from V and 10 bases from J, the junction kept 6 bases outside the gene matches. Germline CDR1 is SGHTA and CDR2 is FQGNSA. The CDR3 has 12 amino acids. The CDR3 protein is CASGGAGGEQFF. The CDR3 nucleotides read TGTGCCAGCGGGGGAGCGGGAGGCGAGCAGTTCTTC.

V is TRBV9 and J is TRBJ2-2; maybe TRBD2 (5 bases). CDR3 length: 12 residues. Germline CDR1 is SGDLS and CDR2 is YYNGEE. Between the trimmed V and J ends, which lost 3 bases and 7 bases, there was a span of 7 bases. The CDR3: CASSASIGELFF. The CDR3 DNA reads as TGTGCCAGCAGCGCTAGCATCGGGGAGCTGTTTTTT.

The genes are TRBV7-2 and TRBJ1-4; 7 bases line up with TRBD1. CDR1 SGHTA and CDR2 FQGNSA come from the germline V gene. The junction had 4 bases not matched to a gene; V was cut back by 1 base and J by 8 bases. The CDR3 length is 14 residues. CDR3 residues: CASSLGGDREKLFF. As DNA, the CDR3 is TGTGCCAGCAGCTTAGGGGGGGACAGAGAAAAACTGTTTTTT.

Worth noting for this clonotype: The germline gene is not matched at one end of the junction; a read error may be the cause. The V and J genes are TRBV7-9 and TRBJ2-2; possibly TRBD2 for D (5 bases). CDR1 and CDR2 (germline): SEHNR, FQNEAQ (reference sequence). The CDR3 extends over 14 amino acids. CDR3 loop: CASQTLDGTGERFF. In nucleotides, the CDR3 is TGTGCCAGTCAAACCCTCGACGGCACCGGGGAGCGGTTTTTT.

The CDR3 is CSARVYGRDYGYTF. DNA for the CDR3: TGCAGTGCTAGAGTCTACGGCAGGGACTATGGCTACACCTTC. This chain uses TRBV20-1 with TRBJ1-2, with D tentatively TRBD1 (5 bases). The CDR3 runs 14 residues. Germline V gene sequence: CDR1 DFQATT, CDR2 SNEGSKA (reference sequence). The V end was cut by 1 base, the J end by 3 bases, with 12 bases between.

CDR3 bases: TGCGCCAGCAGCCGGGACCCCGGGAGAGGCACCGGGGAGCTGTTTTTT. Protein product: CASSRDPGRGTGELFF. This chain connects TRBV5-1 to TRBJ2-2; D possibly corresponds to TRBD2 (6 bases). The CDR3 has 16 residues. Germline loops: CDR1 SGHRS, CDR2 YFSETQ. Trimming stripped 4 bases from V and 4 bases from J, with 17 bases between.

This clonotype was found many times. This chain uses TRBV6-6 with TRBJ2-1, with TRBD2 identical over 11 bases. Per germline, CDR1 MNHNY and CDR2 SVGAGI (reference sequence). J was trimmed by 6 bases and V by 4 bases; bases with no gene match: 8. This CDR3 comprises 16 residues. The CDR3 loop reads CASSSLETSGTNEQFF. The CDR3, as DNA: TGTGCCAGCAGTTCCCTGGAGACTAGCGGGACCAATGAGCAGTTCTTC.

This clonotype was counted between two and nine times. The chain has TRBV12-3 or TRBV12-4 and TRBJ2-1, with 11 bases aligning to TRBD1. The CDR3 spans 16 residues. V lost 3 bases to trimming and J lost 6 bases; unmatched junction nucleotides: 7. The CDR3 spells CASSFDSGTGGNEQFF. CDR3 bases: TGTGCCAGCAGTTTTGACTCCGGGACAGGGGGCAATGAGCAGTTCTTC.